The clone carrying this TCR beta chain was counted once. Its specificity is not known. Some clones are missing from TCRdb's copy, which holds only in-frame ones; the method was immunoSEQ multiplex PCR. The table records around 50,000 clones, 70% to 90% of them present only once. The sample is drawn from a study of OX40 agonist ivuxolimab in advanced cancers. Turning to the study itself: In this cohort, patients received ivuxolimab, an agonistic anti-OX40 (CD134) antibody. Study-wide points: The antigen specificity of the peripheral T cells (those that were expanded) was not determined.

The V gene's germline CDR1 is LNHDA and CDR2 SQIVND (reference sequence). This CDR3 region has 15 residues. V was pared by 6 bases and J by 3 bases, with 7 bases of the junction left unmatched. V gene TRBV19 combines with J gene TRBJ2-3, with 9 nucleotides matching TRBD1. This sample comprised CD4+ or CD8+ T cells sorted from blood, obtained in a trial of the OX40 agonist ivuxolimab. The receptor was derived from an adult with an advanced solid tumor such as melanoma, head and neck, liver or kidney cancer. The CDR3: CASRIQGARTDTQYF. CDR3 bases: TGTGCCAGTAGAATACAGGGGGCGAGGACAGATACGCAGTATTTT.